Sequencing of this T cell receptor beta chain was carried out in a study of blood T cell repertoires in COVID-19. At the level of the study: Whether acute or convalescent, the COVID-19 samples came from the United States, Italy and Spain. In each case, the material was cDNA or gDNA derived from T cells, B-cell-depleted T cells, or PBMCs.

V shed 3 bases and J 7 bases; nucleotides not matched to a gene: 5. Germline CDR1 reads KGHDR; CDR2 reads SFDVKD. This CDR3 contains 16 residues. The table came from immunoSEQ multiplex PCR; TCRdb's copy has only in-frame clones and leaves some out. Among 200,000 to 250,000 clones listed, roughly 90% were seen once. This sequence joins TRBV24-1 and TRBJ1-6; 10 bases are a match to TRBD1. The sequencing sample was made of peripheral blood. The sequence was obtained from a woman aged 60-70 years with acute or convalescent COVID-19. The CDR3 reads CATSDPRQGANSPLHF. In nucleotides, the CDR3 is TGTGCCACCAGTGATCCTCGACAGGGGGCAAATTCACCCCTCCACTTT.